These T cell receptor beta chains were read from a single sample in a study of tumor-infiltrating lymphocytes in primary liver carcinoma. TCRdb passed the multiplex PCR reads through MiXCR, listing each CDR3 protein once. This sample has 300,000 to 350,000 distinct CDR3 sequences; roughly two thirds occur once, and the top ten carry 5.5% to 7%. Input material: peripheral blood. These receptors all stem from a man in his forties or fifties with primary liver carcinoma and hepatitis B virus infection. CDR3s leave out the opening cysteine and the closing phenylalanine or tryptophan. The D gene is left open where the match is weak.

d_call: NA
v_call: TRBV5-4
j_call: TRBJ2-3
cdr3_aa: ASSLGFSGSTDTQY

d_call: NA
v_call: TRBV14
j_call: TRBJ1-5
cdr3_aa: ASRAAGVQPQH

d_call: NA
v_call: TRBV29-1
j_call: TRBJ2-2
cdr3_aa: SVVGYSIGELL

d_call: TRBD1
v_call: TRBV4-2
j_call: TRBJ1-2
cdr3_aa: ASSQAGTGADGYGYN

d_call: NA
v_call: TRBV7-8
j_call: TRBJ2-3
cdr3_aa: ASSGVDKDTQY

d_call: NA
v_call: TRBV2
j_call: TRBJ2-1
cdr3_aa: ASSALWSSYNEQF

d_call: NA
v_call: TRBV28
j_call: TRBJ2-7
cdr3_aa: ASTTARRSPISYEQY

d_call: NA
v_call: TRBV28
j_call: TRBJ1-5
cdr3_aa: ASSTPGAGNQPRH

d_call: NA
v_call: TRBV6-1
j_call: TRBJ1-5
cdr3_aa: ASSLSGTRGNQPQH

d_call: NA
v_call: TRBV6-5
j_call: TRBJ2-7
cdr3_aa: ASSYAGSSYEQY

d_call: NA
v_call: TRBV6-2/TRBV6-3
j_call: TRBJ2-7
cdr3_aa: ANSWRGEQY

d_call: NA
v_call: TRBV11-2
j_call: TRBJ1-3
cdr3_aa: ASSSRVIGGKTIY

d_call: NA
v_call: TRBV11-1
j_call: TRBJ2-1
cdr3_aa: AISTRASYNEQF

d_call: TRBD2
v_call: TRBV29-1
j_call: TRBJ2-7
cdr3_aa: SVQDRIAGAYEQY

d_call: NA
v_call: TRBV28
j_call: TRBJ2-1
cdr3_aa: ASRTANNEQF

d_call: NA
v_call: TRBV29-1
j_call: TRBJ1-2
cdr3_aa: CVDGGYGYT

d_call: NA
v_call: TRBV29-1
j_call: TRBJ2-1
cdr3_aa: SINRWATNEQF

d_call: TRBD1
v_call: TRBV6-5
j_call: TRBJ2-7
cdr3_aa: ASSYTGTGSSYEQY

d_call: NA
v_call: TRBV6-2/TRBV6-3
j_call: TRBJ2-2
cdr3_aa: ASSWSRTEELF

d_call: TRBD2
v_call: TRBV29-1
j_call: TRBJ2-5
cdr3_aa: SVDGLAGTGKIREETQY

d_call: NA
v_call: TRBV10-3
j_call: TRBJ1-1
cdr3_aa: AISESAGETTEAF

d_call: TRBD2
v_call: TRBV11-1
j_call: TRBJ2-7
cdr3_aa: ASGLGDYGQY

d_call: NA
v_call: TRBV10-3
j_call: TRBJ2-5
cdr3_aa: AISESGLPRETQY

d_call: NA
v_call: TRBV10-3
j_call: TRBJ2-2
cdr3_aa: AISESGGDIGELF

d_call: TRBD1
v_call: TRBV11-2
j_call: TRBJ2-7
cdr3_aa: ASSRGQPYEQY

d_call: NA
v_call: TRBV4-1
j_call: TRBJ1-4
cdr3_aa: ASSQDAAGVREKLF

d_call: TRBD2
v_call: TRBV29-1
j_call: TRBJ2-3
cdr3_aa: SVEWEGRNTQY

d_call: TRBD1
v_call: TRBV5-1
j_call: TRBJ1-2
cdr3_aa: ASSPWTGGDGYT

d_call: NA
v_call: TRBV11-1
j_call: TRBJ2-2
cdr3_aa: ASSYTGPFSGELF

d_call: NA
v_call: TRBV11-2
j_call: TRBJ2-7
cdr3_aa: ASSITEGYEQY

d_call: TRBD2
v_call: TRBV5-4
j_call: TRBJ2-7
cdr3_aa: ASSRMGGGYEQY

d_call: TRBD1
v_call: TRBV7-9
j_call: TRBJ2-3
cdr3_aa: ASSHGQETTDTQY

d_call: NA
v_call: TRBV6-5
j_call: TRBJ1-1
cdr3_aa: ASSYLTENTEAF

d_call: NA
v_call: TRBV4-3
j_call: TRBJ1-2
cdr3_aa: ASSLSPGAANYGYT

d_call: NA
v_call: TRBV6-2/TRBV6-3
j_call: TRBJ1-4
cdr3_aa: ASSPPQGWNEKLF

d_call: TRBD2
v_call: TRBV6-5
j_call: TRBJ2-1
cdr3_aa: ASSLGTSGNYSEQF

d_call: TRBD2
v_call: TRBV6-1
j_call: TRBJ2-7
cdr3_aa: ASSTSGVYEQY

d_call: NA
v_call: TRBV5-5
j_call: TRBJ1-1
cdr3_aa: ASSWGAQDTEAF